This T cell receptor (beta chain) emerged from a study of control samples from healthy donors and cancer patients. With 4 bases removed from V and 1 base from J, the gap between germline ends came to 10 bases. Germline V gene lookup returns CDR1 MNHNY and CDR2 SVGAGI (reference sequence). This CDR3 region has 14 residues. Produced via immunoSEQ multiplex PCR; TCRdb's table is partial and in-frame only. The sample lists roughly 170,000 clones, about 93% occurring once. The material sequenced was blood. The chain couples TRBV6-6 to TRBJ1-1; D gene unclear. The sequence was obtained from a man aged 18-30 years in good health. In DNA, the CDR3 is TGTGCCAGCAGTTGGAACGGACGGAACACTGAAGCTTTCTTT. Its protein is CASSWNGRNTEAFF.